The source of this TCR beta chain is a study of cytomegalovirus exposure and HLA in healthy donors. Study-level results: Published work reported that the classifier diagnosed cytomegalovirus status with high specificity and sensitivity. Later, an analysis found that TCR clusters from the first cohort tended to co-occur in the 95 to 150 validation repertoires.

Regarding this clone: As yet, its antigen is unknown.

The CDR3 is 13 residues long. V lost 10 bases and J lost 5; bases outside the gene matches: 6. The germline V gene has CDR1 MDHEN and CDR2 SYDVKM. This table comes from immunoSEQ multiplex PCR, and its TCRdb copy is limited to in-frame clones, with some not included. The data contain roughly 250,000 clones, 90% of them seen just once; the ten biggest clones take up around 0.34%. The sequenced sample was PBMCs. The V and J genes are TRBV28 and TRBJ1-1; TRBD1 aligns across 11 bases. This clonotype originated in a woman aged 18-29 years in good health and CMV-seronegative. CDR3: CATRTGGATEAFF. CDR3 bases: TGTGCCACCCGGACAGGGGGCGCGACTGAAGCTTTCTTT.